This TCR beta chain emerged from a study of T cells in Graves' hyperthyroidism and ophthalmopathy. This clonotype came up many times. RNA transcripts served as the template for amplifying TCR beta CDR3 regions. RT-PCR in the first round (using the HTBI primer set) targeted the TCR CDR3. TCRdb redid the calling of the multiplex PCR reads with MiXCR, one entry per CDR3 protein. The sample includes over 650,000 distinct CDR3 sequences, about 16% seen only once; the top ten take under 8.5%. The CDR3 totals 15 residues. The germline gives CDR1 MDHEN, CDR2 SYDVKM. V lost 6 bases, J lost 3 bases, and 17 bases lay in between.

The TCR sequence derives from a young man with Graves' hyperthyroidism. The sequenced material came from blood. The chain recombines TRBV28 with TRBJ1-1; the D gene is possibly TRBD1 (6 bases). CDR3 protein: CASSPPGGQYTEAFF. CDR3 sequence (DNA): TGTGCCAGCAGCCCGCCGGGAGGACAGTACACTGAAGCTTTCTTT.